Below are 30 T cell receptor beta chains sequenced from a single sample in a study of blood T cell repertoires in COVID-19. Using immunoSEQ multiplex PCR, the repertoire was profiled, and TCRdb retains in-frame clones only, with some absent. Of nearly 250,000 clones listed, 70% to 85% are singletons. The specimen was peripheral blood. These receptors all come from a woman older than 75 with acute or convalescent COVID-19.

The chain has TRBV7-6 and TRBJ1-6; no clear D gene. Per the germline V gene, CDR1 is SGHVS and CDR2 is FNYEAQ. V was cut by 4 bases and J by 4 bases, with 8 bases left in between. The CDR3 spans 14 residues. The CDR3 region has the DNA TGTGCCAGCAGCTCGCGGGCTTATAATTCACCCCTCCACTTT. Its protein is CASSSRAYNSPLHF.

This chain connects TRBV4-2 to TRBJ2-1; TRBD2 is a possible D gene (5 bases). Germline V gives CDR1 LGHNA, CDR2 YNFKEQ. V was shortened by 1 base and J by 5 bases, with 9 bases between the two germline ends. This CDR3 has 14 residues. CDR3 protein: CASSQAGLNNEQFF. DNA of the CDR3: TGTGCCAGCAGCCAAGCAGGACTCAACAATGAGCAGTTCTTC.

The genes are TRBV7-9 and TRBJ1-5; 12 bases are shared with TRBD1. Germline loops: CDR1 SEHNR, CDR2 FQNEAQ (reference sequence). Trimming cost V 9 bases and J 5 bases; bases outside gene matches: 2. The CDR3 sequence is 13 residues long. CDR3 sequence: CARGTGGHQPQHF. CDR3 DNA sequence: TGTGCCAGGGGGACAGGGGGCCATCAGCCCCAGCATTTT.

The chain recombines TRBV5-1 with TRBJ2-7; TRBD1 matches at 8 bases. The trim removed 1 base at V and 2 bases at J, leaving 5 bases unmatched. CDR3 length: 15 residues. Germline V gene data show CDR1 as SGHRS and CDR2 as YFSETQ. CDR3: CASSLFGQGAYEQYF. The CDR3 nucleotides are TGCGCCAGCAGCTTGTTCGGACAGGGAGCCTACGAGCAGTACTTC. Full variable domain (missing parts from reference TRBV5-1 and TRBJ2-7): KAGVTQTPRYLIKTRGQQVTLSCSPISGHRSVSWYQQTPGQGLQFLFEYFSETQRNKGNFPGRFSGRQFSNSRSEMNVSTLELGDSALYLCASSLFGQGAYEQYFGPGTRLTVT.

The chain employs TRBV7-2 and TRBJ2-1, with 8 nucleotides matching TRBD2. Germline V CDR1 and CDR2: SGHTA, FQGNSA. CDR3 length: 15 residues. Losses at the gene ends were 5 bases for V and 4 bases for J; bases not matched to a gene: 7. The CDR3 nucleotides read TGTGCCAGCAGCGGGGGAGCGGGAGCTTACAATGAGCAGTTCTTC. This gives the protein CASSGGAGAYNEQFF.

This sequence joins TRBV6-5 and TRBJ1-5, with 9 bases lining up with TRBD1. J gave up 8 bases and V 6 bases, and 5 bases lay outside the gene matches. Germline V CDR1 and CDR2: MNHEY, SVGAGI. The CDR3 length is 13 residues. The chain's CDR3 is CASRGQGVEPQHF. The DNA for the CDR3 is TGTGCCAGCAGGGGACAGGGTGTAGAGCCCCAGCATTTT.

This chain uses TRBV7-8 with TRBJ1-3, with D unresolved. The CDR3 runs to 15 residues. Trimming pared 2 bases from V and 4 bases from J, leaving 12 bases between. CDR1 is SGHVS, CDR2 FQNEAQ, per germline. CDR3 DNA: TGTGCCAGCAGCTTATGGGAGGGAGGCGGAAACACCATATATTTT. Translation: CASSLWEGGGNTIYF.

This sequence joins TRBV19 and TRBJ1-2; D gene ambiguous. This CDR3 is 13 amino acids long. Germline CDR1 LNHDA, CDR2 SQIVND (reference sequence). V lost 3 bases to trimming and J lost 6 bases, with 11 bases between them. CDR3 sequence: CASSIVGSNGYTF. CDR3 coding DNA: TGTGCCAGTAGTATCGTCGGGAGTAATGGCTACACCTTC.

The rearrangement links TRBV28 to TRBJ2-7, with TRBD1 matching 10 bases. In germline, CDR1 is MDHEN, CDR2 SYDVKM. The CDR3 loop spans 14 amino acids. With V trimmed by 6 bases and J by 5 bases, 7 bases remained unmatched. CDR3 sequence reads: CASSRQGARDEQYF. CDR3 sequence (DNA): TGTGCCAGCAGCCGACAGGGGGCAAGGGACGAGCAGTACTTC.

The chain has TRBV30 and TRBJ2-7, with D maybe TRBD1 (6 bases). Germline CDR1 reads GTSNPN; CDR2 reads SVGIG (reference sequence). The CDR3 covers 13 residues. The V and J ends lost 1 base and 6 bases respectively, with 13 bases between them. The CDR3 sequence: CAWSARGTGEQYF. The CDR3 coding sequence is TGTGCCTGGAGTGCCAGGGGAACAGGCGAGCAGTACTTC.

The chain employs TRBV7-3 and TRBJ2-5, with TRBD2 identical over 8 bases. The junction had 5 bases not matched to a gene; V was cut back by 3 bases and J by 2 bases. Germline lookup yields CDR1 SGHTA and CDR2 FQGTGA. This CDR3 comprises 15 residues. CDR3 bases: TGTGCCAGCAGCTTTCTTAGCGGGAAACAAGAGACCCAGTACTTC. This sequence encodes CASSFLSGKQETQYF.

The CDR3 sequence is CASSLRGAQGNTIYF. CDR3 DNA sequence: TGTGCCAGCAGCTTGCGGGGGGCGCAGGGAAACACCATATATTTT. The genes are TRBV13 and TRBJ1-3, with D perhaps matching TRBD1 (6 bases). V was pared by 3 bases and J by 4 bases, with 13 bases between. The CDR3 length is 15 residues. Germline CDR1 and CDR2: PRHDT and FYEKMQ (reference sequence).

V gene TRBV4-2 combines with J gene TRBJ2-7; 8 bases fit TRBD1. The CDR3 is 14 residues long. The ends lost 4 bases at V and 4 bases at J; junction bases unmatched: 6. Germline values: CDR1 LGHNA, CDR2 YNFKEQ. CDR3 DNA sequence: TGTGCCAGCAGCCCCGGACAGGGACGGTACGAGCAGTACTTC. It yields the protein CASSPGQGRYEQYF.

V is TRBV3-1 (or the pseudogene TRBV3-2) and J is TRBJ2-7; D may be TRBD2 (6 bases). V lost 3 bases, J lost 3 bases, and 15 bases lay in between. The CDR3 has 15 amino acids. Germline values: CDR1 LGHDT, CDR2 YNNKEL (reference sequence). The CDR3 is CASSHPTSPVYEQYF. In DNA form, the CDR3 reads TGTGCCAGCAGCCACCCCACTAGCCCCGTCTACGAGCAGTACTTC.

V gene TRBV7-3 combines with J gene TRBJ2-1; TRBD2 is a possible D gene (6 bases). The CDR3 runs 16 residues. The V gene's germline CDR1 is SGHTA and CDR2 FQGTGA. The germline V and J ends were trimmed by 1 base and 6 bases, with 16 bases remaining between them. The CDR3 bases are TGTGCCAGCAGCTTAATTGGCGGGAATTTAGCCAATGAGCAGTTCTTC. This codes for CASSLIGGNLANEQFF.

The J gene is TRBJ1-1, the V gene TRBV5-1; D not resolved. This CDR3 has 14 amino acids. V was shortened by 2 bases and J by 7 bases, with 15 bases between the two germline ends. From germline, CDR1 is SGHRS and CDR2 YFSETQ. CDR3 coding DNA: TGCGCCAGCAGCTTTTTGGAGGGAGGCAGTGAAGCTTTCTTT. This translates into CASSFLEGGSEAFF.

The V and J genes are TRBV15 and TRBJ2-7, with a tentative D call TRBD1 (7 bases). This CDR3 is built from 14 residues. V lost 1 base to trimming and J lost 6 bases, with 13 bases between them. Germline assignment: CDR1 LNHNV and CDR2 YYDKDF (reference sequence). CDR3 region: CATSRARGVIEQYF. Here the CDR3 DNA reads TGTGCCACCAGCAGAGCCAGGGGGGTCATCGAGCAGTACTTC.

The chain joins TRBV6-1 to TRBJ1-6; D unresolved. The V end lost 2 bases, the J end lost 8 bases, and 4 bases lay between the germline ends. Germline CDR1 MNHNS, CDR2 SASEGT. The CDR3 covers 12 residues. In nucleotides, the CDR3 is TGTGCCAGCAGTGAACGAGATTCACCCCTCCACTTT. Its protein is CASSERDSPLHF.

The chain uses TRBV7-8 and TRBJ1-4, with TRBD1 identical over 8 bases. This CDR3 has 17 amino acids. V lost 1 base and J lost 7; bases outside the gene matches: 11. From germline, CDR1 is SGHVS and CDR2 FQNEAQ. The CDR3 DNA is TGTGCCAGCAGCTTAGTTCAGGCAGGGGGCTCGCGTGAAAAACTGTTTTTT. The encoded protein is CASSLVQAGGSREKLFF. Variable domain in full (rest from reference TRBV7-8 and TRBJ1-4): GAGVSQSPRYKVAKRGQDVALRCDPISGHVSLFWYQQALGQGPEFLTYFQNEAQLDKSGLPSDRFFAERPEGSVSTLKIQRTQQEDSAVYLCASSLVQAGGSREKLFFGSGTQLSVL.

V gene TRBV28 combines with J gene TRBJ1-4, with 7 bases that match TRBD1. CDR3 length: 18 residues. Trimming took 4 bases from V and 6 from J; bases not matched to a gene: 17. Germline CDR1 and CDR2: MDHEN and SYDVKM. CDR3 DNA sequence: TGTGCCAGCAGTTCCGCCCCCCGACAGGGAGATATTCATGAAAAACTGTTTTTT. Its protein is CASSSAPRQGDIHEKLFF.

V gene TRBV11-1 combines with J gene TRBJ1-2, with D perhaps TRBD1 (5 bases). The germline CDR1 and CDR2 sequences are SGHAT and FQDESV (reference sequence). Trimming removed 4 bases from V and 4 bases from J, with 13 bases in between. The CDR3 is 14 residues long. The CDR3 here is CASSSRQSPYGYTF. DNA for the CDR3: TGTGCCAGCAGCTCTAGACAGTCACCCTATGGCTACACCTTC.

In nucleotides, the CDR3 is TGTGCCAGCAGTGACTCGTCTAGCGGGGGGACCGGGGAGCTGTTTTTT. Amino acids: CASSDSSSGGTGELFF. This sequence joins TRBV6-4 and TRBJ2-2; TRBD2 agrees at 11 bases. The CDR3 covers 16 residues. With V trimmed by 0 bases and J by 5 bases, 2 bases remained unmatched. CDR1 and CDR2 (germline): MRHNA, SNTAGT.

The V call is TRBV5-5, the J call TRBJ2-1; no clear D. V dropped 1 base and J dropped 0 bases, with 14 bases sitting between them. Germline V gene data show CDR1 as SGHKS and CDR2 as YYEKEE (reference sequence). The CDR3 runs 17 residues. The CDR3 DNA reads TGTGCCAGCAGCTTGTTGTTGCGGCTAAGCTCCTACAATGAGCAGTTCTTC. It is translated as CASSLLLRLSSYNEQFF.

The chain has TRBV18 and TRBJ2-7; D perhaps matches TRBD2 (7 bases). Germline CDR1 is KGHSH and CDR2 is LQKENI. The V and J ends lost 2 bases and 5 bases respectively, with 16 bases between them. There are 15 residues in the CDR3. The CDR3 nucleotides are TGTGCCAGCTCACCATTGTCTGGGGAGGGGGACGAGCAGTACTTC. Its translation: CASSPLSGEGDEQYF.

This chain links TRBV6-5 with TRBJ2-2; no definite D call. CDR1 is MNHEY, CDR2 SVGAGI, per germline. This CDR3 comprises 13 residues. V lost 7 bases and J lost 6, with 12 bases in between. CDR3 in DNA: TGTGCCAGCATGGGTAGCCCCCCCGGGGAGCTGTTTTTT. It encodes CASMGSPPGELFF.

The V call is TRBV5-1, the J call TRBJ2-3; 13 bases agree with TRBD2. Germline V gene data show CDR1 as SGHRS and CDR2 as YFSETQ. This CDR3 is 17 amino acids long. V lost 4 bases, J lost 0 bases, and 5 bases stayed unmatched. CDR3 protein: CASSGGGLAGSTDTQYF. The DNA for the CDR3 is TGCGCCAGCAGCGGAGGGGGACTAGCGGGAAGCACAGATACGCAGTATTTT.

The chain links TRBV2 to TRBJ1-1; D gene ambiguous. This CDR3 is 12 amino acids long. The V end lost 5 bases, the J end lost 0 bases, and 4 bases lay between the germline ends. Looked up from germline, CDR1 is SNHLY and CDR2 is FYNNEI. The CDR3 DNA follows: TGTGCCAGCAGTTTCATGAACACTGAAGCTTTCTTT. This translates into CASSFMNTEAFF.

The CDR3 region has the DNA TGCGCCAGCAACAGAAGACAGGGTGGGGAGACCCAGTACTTC. Amino acid sequence: CASNRRQGGETQYF. The chain is built from TRBV5-1 and TRBJ2-5; 7 nucleotides agree with TRBD1. Trimming at V came to 6 bases and at J to 5 bases, leaving 10 bases not matched to a gene. This CDR3 contains 14 residues. Germline CDR1 is SGHRS and CDR2 is YFSETQ.

J is TRBJ2-4 and V is TRBV20-1, with D perhaps TRBD2 (5 bases). The V gene's germline CDR1 is DFQATT and CDR2 SNEGSKA (reference sequence). The CDR3 contains 14 residues. The V gene lost 6 bases and the J gene lost 5 bases, with 17 bases spanning the gap. CDR3 in amino acids: CSASSAERENIQYF. In nucleotides, the CDR3 is TGCAGTGCAAGTTCAGCGGAGAGGGAAAACATTCAGTACTTC.

This clone was counted between two and nine times. The V and J genes are TRBV9 and TRBJ2-4, with TRBD2 as a possible D gene (6 bases). This CDR3 comprises 20 residues. The germline gives CDR1 SGDLS, CDR2 YYNGEE. V lost 1 base and J 0 bases, leaving 23 bases between the germline ends. The DNA of the CDR3 is TGTGCCAGCAGCGTAAAGGTGGGAACCGGGACTTTGGGAGCCAAAAACATTCAGTACTTC. Its translation is CASSVKVGTGTLGAKNIQYF.